This T cell receptor (beta chain) is from a study of blood T cells in healthy people across ages (dated by TCRdb to about 2015). Background for the entire study: In model experiments, template switching captured roughly one uniquely barcoded TCR beta cDNA molecule for every two T cells. The donors were split into four age groups: young (average 16 years), middle-aged (roughly 40), aged (approximately 60) and long-lived (roughly 88). To track age-related changes in TCR beta repertoire diversity, the study relied on deep sequencing normalized with unique cDNA molecular identifiers. To avoid experimental bias, donors of different ages were spread randomly across the sequencing lanes. For two donors (one aged 18 to 29 and one aged 80 or older), the study analyzed two additional independent replicas of 1 million unique cDNA reads from the same blood draw.

V was cut back by 0 bases and J by 11 bases, leaving a gap of 10 bases between them. Measured from the cysteine to the phenylalanine, the CDR3 is 11 residues long. Here the CDR3 DNA is all that survives: 33 bases in frame from base 1. The CDR1 and CDR2 encoded by the germline V gene (reference sequence) are GTSNPN and SVGIG. In the case of this clonotype: Its antigen remains unidentified. No qualities accompany the bases; no much larger clone lies one base away.

Libraries were made using 5' RACE. Sequencing was carried out with an Illumina HiSeq 2500. The second PCR ran for roughly 6 to 11 cycles and used a J-beta primer mix along with a sample-barcoded 5' primer. A template-switch 5' adaptor carrying 12 random nucleotides introduced a unique molecular identifier onto each TCR beta cDNA molecule. Each sample yielded at least 2.5 million CDR3-containing paired-end reads. The Mint cDNA synthesis kit, primed by a TRBC-specific oligonucleotide, was used to synthesize first-strand cDNA from all RNA. All cDNA was treated with uracil-DNA glycosylase and then went through a first 18-cycle PCR with the universal primers M1SS and BC2_uni_R. In the source study's methods: Each sample was normalized by randomly selecting 1 million high-quality reads, each carrying a distinct molecular identifier. Reads sharing molecular identifiers were discarded rather than binned into consensus sequences. MiTCR, run with a Q25 quality threshold and the strictest error-elimination algorithm, handled CDR3 identification, clonotype clustering and error correction. A nonparametric unseen species model with Euler transformation was used to estimate a lower bound on total TCR beta diversity. TCRdb ran its own pipeline on the public reads, namely fastp trimming at Q25 and MiXCR clone calling, and kept in-frame beta chains. Every entry covers one CDR3 protein and lists the most common genes and DNA from its rows. In this record, the V and J calls reflect TCRdb's handling and not the investigators' own analysis. In all, the sample holds around 990,000 distinct CDR3 sequences, and less than 45% of those were seen once. In total, the top ten clones hold around 13% of the sample.

The study at large found these results: Donor CMV infection status was unknown, potentially confounding age-related changes in expanded clonotypes. Because profiling used bulk unsorted PBMCs, naive and antigen-experienced compartments could not be compared conclusively. There was a strong correlation between observed TCR beta diversity and the percentage of naive T cells measured by flow cytometry. As age increased, observed TCR beta diversity per million T cells dropped in a roughly linear way, and a significant reduction was already evident by age 40. Estimates of total diversity from one million sequenced T cells were regarded as lower bounds and underestimates. Compared with the aged group, the long-lived group had more naive CD4+ T cells, fewer expanded clones and increased TCR diversity, suggesting age selection.

Systemically healthy Caucasian individuals from Russia, 39 in total and aged about 6 to 90 years, were included as donors. Approximately 11 milliliters of peripheral blood were drawn from each donor into EDTA-treated Vacutainer tubes. Ficoll-Paque density-gradient centrifugation was used to isolate PBMCs, with at least 6.5 million per sample. Trizol reagent was used to extract total RNA from the PBMCs, yielding at least 6 micrograms per sample. The percentages of naive CD45RAhigh/CD27high T cells were determined by flow cytometry on a PBMC aliquot from every donor. Rearrangement joined TRBV30 to TRBJ2-5, and perhaps TRBD1 as D gene, on 5 matching bases. The TCR comes from a man aged 18 to 30 in good health. The source material was blood. The CDR3 reads CAWSVQVEQYF. The DNA reads TGTGCCTGGAGTGTACAGGTTGAGCAGTACTTC.